Each of the 22 T cell receptor beta chains below was sequenced from the same sample in a study of blood T cell repertoires in COVID-19. The method was immunoSEQ multiplex PCR; TCRdb's version includes in-frame clones alone and lacks a portion of them. This table has around 230,000 clones, around 90% appearing once. Sequencing input: peripheral blood. These receptors all stem from a man aged 55 to 69 who had recovered from COVID-19.

This chain links TRBV2 with TRBJ2-4, with D perhaps TRBD1 (7 bases). The CDR3 runs to 15 residues. CDR1 is SNHLY and CDR2 is FYNNEI in the germline V gene. Trimming shortened V by 9 bases and J by 0 bases, and 15 bases separated the two germline ends. CDR3 nucleotides: TGTGCCAGTGCGGGACAGATAATAGCCAAAAACATTCAGTACTTC. Amino acids: CASAGQIIAKNIQYF.

The sample holds one count of this clone. This chain joins TRBV18 and TRBJ2-7; TRBD2 might be the D (6 bases). Trimming took 3 bases from V and 0 from J, leaving 18 bases between them. Germline V lookup: CDR1 KGHSH, CDR2 LQKENI. This CDR3 has 17 amino acids. CDR3 bases: TGTGCCAGCTCACCGTCCTCGGGGCGGGGCCCCTCCTACGAGCAGTACTTC. It codes for CASSPSSGRGPSYEQYF. The complete variable domain, with remaining parts taken from reference TRBV18 and TRBJ2-7, reads NAGVMQNPRHLVRRRGQEARLRCSPMKGHSHVYWYRQLPEEGLKFMVYLQKENIIDESGMPKERFSAEFPKEGPSILRIQQVVRGDSAAYFCASSPSSGRGPSYEQYFGPGTRLTVT.

The chain uses TRBV3-1 (or the pseudogene TRBV3-2) and TRBJ1-2; no clear D gene. V dropped 0 bases and J dropped 8 bases, with 7 bases sitting between them. Germline lookup yields CDR1 LGHDT and CDR2 YNNKEL (reference sequence). CDR3 length: 12 residues. The CDR3: CASSQERRGYTF. CDR3 in DNA: TGTGCCAGCAGCCAAGAAAGGCGGGGCTACACCTTC.

In regard to this clone: A junction boundary mismatches the germline segment, possibly from a read error. The chain joins TRBV6-6 to TRBJ2-1; 8 bases align to TRBD1. CDR3 size: 12 residues. Germline lookup yields CDR1 MNHNY and CDR2 SVGAGI (reference sequence). The CDR3 sequence is CASSYDATGVVF. The CDR3 coding sequence is TGTGCCAGCAGTTACGACGCGACAGGGGTGGTCTTC.

This chain joins TRBV5-5 and TRBJ2-1; D is unclear. Germline CDR1 reads SGHKS; CDR2 reads YYEKEE (reference sequence). V was pared by 2 bases and J by 6 bases, with 15 bases between. This CDR3 contains 15 residues. CDR3 loop: CASSFEAAPSNEQFF. CDR3 in DNA: TGTGCCAGCAGCTTCGAGGCAGCTCCAAGCAATGAGCAGTTCTTC.

The chain combines TRBV6-2 or TRBV6-3 with TRBJ2-3, with 9 positions matching TRBD1. After removal of 5 bases from V and 6 bases from J, the junction contained 6 bases not matched to a gene. From germline, CDR1 is MNHEY and CDR2 SVGEGT. This CDR3 region has 14 residues. CDR3 in amino acids: CASSQDRGRDTQYF. The CDR3 nucleotides are TGTGCCAGCAGTCAGGACAGGGGTAGGGATACGCAGTATTTT.

This chain connects TRBV11-2 to TRBJ2-1; the D gene is possibly TRBD2 (6 bases). The V gene's germline CDR1 is SGHAT and CDR2 FQNNGV. Deletions cut 0 bases from V and 4 bases from J, with 10 bases between. This CDR3 comprises 15 residues. In nucleotides, the CDR3 is TGTGCCAGCAGCTTAGAACTAGCAGGTTACAATGAGCAGTTCTTC. It yields the protein CASSLELAGYNEQFF.

The chain is built from TRBV6-5 and TRBJ1-3; D remains unclear. The CDR3 extends over 15 amino acids. Germline loops: CDR1 MNHEY, CDR2 SVGAGI. Trimming left V 5 bases short and J 0 bases short, with 11 bases between. The CDR3 DNA reads as TGTGCCAGCAGTCCCCGACTCATCTCTGGAAACACCATATATTTT. Amino acid sequence: CASSPRLISGNTIYF.

V and J are TRBV6-5 and TRBJ1-2; 7 bases align to TRBD1. The germline V gene has CDR1 MNHEY and CDR2 SVGAGI. The junction had 3 bases not matched to a gene; V was cut back by 7 bases and J by 4 bases. The CDR3 is made up of 12 amino acids. CDR3 nucleotide sequence: TGTGCCAGCACCCAGGGGGGCTATGGCTACACCTTC. This translates into CASTQGGYGYTF.

V gene TRBV6-5 combines with J gene TRBJ2-3; weak D call: TRBD1 (5 bases). Deletions cut 4 bases from V and 5 bases from J, with 16 bases between. The germline V gene encodes CDR1 MNHEY and CDR2 SVGAGI. The CDR3 has 15 amino acids. This CDR3 reads CASSSPGLKGDTQYF. The DNA for the CDR3 is TGTGCCAGCAGTTCCCCAGGGCTAAAGGGAGATACGCAGTATTTT.

The V and J genes are TRBV6-5 and TRBJ2-7; D not certain. The CDR3 has 14 residues. V shed 0 bases and J shed 0 bases, with 6 bases lying between them. Germline CDR1 reads MNHEY; CDR2 reads SVGAGI. The CDR3 reads CASSYSHSSYEQYF. The CDR3 DNA is TGTGCCAGCAGTTACTCTCACAGCTCCTACGAGCAGTACTTC.

V is TRBV24-1 and J is TRBJ2-4, with TRBD1 matching 11 bases. V shed 4 bases and J 5 bases; nucleotides not matched to a gene: 6. The germline gives CDR1 KGHDR, CDR2 SFDVKD. The CDR3 runs 16 residues. CDR3 nucleotide sequence: TGTGCCACCAGTGAGACCGGGACAGGGGGTCAAAACATTCAGTACTTC. Translation: CATSETGTGGQNIQYF.

The J gene is TRBJ2-7, the V gene TRBV6-5; D is undetermined. Germline V lookup: CDR1 MNHEY, CDR2 SVGAGI. The CDR3 consists of 16 residues. Trimming stripped 0 bases from V and 3 bases from J, with 15 bases between. The CDR3 sequence is CASSYSNVSLSYEQYV. The CDR3 nucleotides are TGTGCCAGCAGTTACTCGAATGTTTCCCTCAGCTACGAGCAGTACGTC.

The gene calls are TRBV5-6 and TRBJ1-1; 8 bases are shared with TRBD1. The CDR3 length is 16 residues. The ends lost 4 bases at V and 4 bases at J; junction bases unmatched: 12. The germline V gene encodes CDR1 SGHDT and CDR2 YYEEEE. The CDR3, as DNA: TGTGCCAGCAGCCGGGGGACAGGCCATAAGACCACTGAAGCTTTCTTT. Protein product: CASSRGTGHKTTEAFF.

This clone was picked up a small number of times. V gene TRBV7-8 combines with J gene TRBJ2-3; 9 positions agree with TRBD1. From germline, CDR1 is SGHVS and CDR2 FQNEAQ. V dropped 7 bases and J dropped 4; count of bases not matched to a gene: 15. CDR3 length equals 17 residues. CDR3 in amino acids: CASKAGRGTGRSDTQYF. CDR3 nucleotides: TGTGCCAGCAAGGCCGGGCGCGGGACAGGGCGGTCAGATACGCAGTATTTT.

This sequence joins TRBV27 and TRBJ1-5, with D uncertain. The CDR3 extends over 18 amino acids. CDR1 MNHEY and CDR2 SMNVEV come from the germline V gene (reference sequence). Trimming took 2 bases from V and 0 from J, leaving 17 bases between them. The DNA for the CDR3 is TGTGCCAGCAGTTTAGAGGGAGGGAGGTTTACTAGCAATCAGCCCCAGCATTTT. It specifies CASSLEGGRFTSNQPQHF.

V is TRBV5-1 and J is TRBJ2-2; TRBD2 matches 9 bases. Per the germline V gene, CDR1 is SGHRS and CDR2 is YFSETQ. CDR3 length equals 21 residues. V lost 3 bases, J lost 2 bases, and 20 bases stayed unmatched. CDR3 protein: CASSWRPPVSIAGANTGELFF. Written as DNA, the CDR3 is TGCGCCAGCAGCTGGCGACCTCCAGTGTCTATAGCGGGGGCCAACACCGGGGAGCTGTTTTTT. The full variable domain, in which reference TRBV5-1 and TRBJ2-2 provide the parts outside the CDR3, is KAGVTQTPRYLIKTRGQQVTLSCSPISGHRSVSWYQQTPGQGLQFLFEYFSETQRNKGNFPGRFSGRQFSNSRSEMNVSTLELGDSALYLCASSWRPPVSIAGANTGELFFGEGSRLTVL.

The chain joins TRBV3-1 (or the pseudogene TRBV3-2) to TRBJ2-5; 14 bases are shared with TRBD2. CDR1 and CDR2 from the germline V gene are LGHDT and YNNKEL (reference sequence). The CDR3 covers 15 residues. With 6 bases clipped from V and 5 bases from J, the junction kept 5 bases outside the gene matches. This CDR3 is CASSHGTSGGETQYF. The CDR3 DNA reads as TGTGCCAGCAGTCATGGGACTAGCGGGGGTGAGACCCAGTACTTC.

The chain joins TRBV6-5 to TRBJ1-2, with D perhaps TRBD1 (5 bases). The CDR3 length is 13 residues. The germline V and J ends were trimmed by 7 bases and 2 bases, with 11 bases remaining between them. Germline values: CDR1 MNHEY, CDR2 SVGAGI. CDR3 nucleotide sequence: TGTGCCAGCAAAGACAGATTAAACTATGGCTACACCTTC. Its protein is CASKDRLNYGYTF.

V gene TRBV11-2 combines with J gene TRBJ2-3; 9 nucleotides match TRBD2. Germline trimming cut 4 bases from V and 1 base from J; bases unmatched to any gene: 9. This CDR3 has 17 residues. Germline CDR1 reads SGHAT; CDR2 reads FQNNGV. CDR3 nucleotide sequence: TGTGCCAGCAGCTCTACTAGCGGGCGGACCCGCACAGATACGCAGTATTTT. Its protein product is CASSSTSGRTRTDTQYF.

The CDR3, as DNA: TGTGCCACCAGTGATTTATTGGGCCCTTACAATGAGCAGTTCTTC. It codes for CATSDLLGPYNEQFF. The chain links TRBV24-1 to TRBJ2-1; the D is unclear. CDR1 is KGHDR and CDR2 is SFDVKD in the germline V gene. The CDR3 consists of 15 residues. V lost 1 base, J lost 4 bases, and 10 bases lay in between.

The gene calls are TRBV5-1 and TRBJ2-6; possible D gene TRBD1, 5 bases. The CDR3 covers 14 residues. Germline-derived CDR1 and CDR2 are SGHRS and YFSETQ. The V end was cut by 1 base, the J end by 5 bases, with 7 bases between. The CDR3 region has the DNA TGCGCCAGCAGCTTGATGGACAGGGCCAACGTCCTGACTTTC. It translates to CASSLMDRANVLTF. The entire variable domain, with the rest obtained from reference TRBV5-1 and TRBJ2-6, is as follows: KAGVTQTPRYLIKTRGQQVTLSCSPISGHRSVSWYQQTPGQGLQFLFEYFSETQRNKGNFPGRFSGRQFSNSRSEMNVSTLELGDSALYLCASSLMDRANVLTFGAGSRLTVL.